This T cell receptor beta chain derives from a study of blood T cell repertoires in COVID-19. Authors' processing steps: Amplification of reference gene primers provided the estimated nucleated cell counts. Only in-frame clones appear in the TCRdb table, and some are missing; sequencing was by immunoSEQ multiplex PCR. V and J calls and clone size come straight from that table; D and trimming were deduced from the DNA. Among some 210,000 clones, roughly four fifths were seen once, and the ten largest hold approximately 9.2%. This CDR3 is 15 amino acids long. Germline V gene sequence: CDR1 SGHVS, CDR2 FQNEAQ. V dropped 2 bases and J dropped 1 base, with 12 bases sitting between them.

What was sequenced was PBMCs or T cells enriched from blood (not recorded which). The TCR comes from a man aged 40-49 years who had recovered from COVID-19. The rearrangement links TRBV7-8 to TRBJ2-7; TRBD2 might be the D (5 bases). CDR3 protein: CASSLREFRSYEQYF. Here the CDR3 DNA reads TGTGCCAGCAGCTTAAGGGAGTTTAGGTCCTACGAGCAGTACTTC.